This TCR beta chain appears in the sequencing data of a study of cytomegalovirus exposure and HLA in healthy donors. General study results and limits: TRBV6-2, TRBV6-3 and some other V segments were unresolvable in 87-base-pair reads.

On this clone itself: Its target is unknown.

Primers included in the PCR were 60 Vbeta and 13 Jbeta primers. The table came from immunoSEQ multiplex PCR; TCRdb's copy has only in-frame clones and leaves some out. The sample holds about 260,000 clones, about 75% seen once. The CDR3 contains 14 residues. Losses at the gene ends were 1 base for V and 6 bases for J; bases not matched to a gene: 2. CDR1 is SGHNT, CDR2 YENEEA, per germline. Sequenced input: PBMCs. This sequence originates from a female donor in good health and CMV-seronegative. The V call is TRBV11-3, the J call TRBJ2-1, with TRBD1 matching 8 bases. CDR3 nucleotide sequence: TGTGCCAGCAGCTTAGGGGGGACAGGCAATGAGCAGTTCTTC. As protein: CASSLGGTGNEQFF.